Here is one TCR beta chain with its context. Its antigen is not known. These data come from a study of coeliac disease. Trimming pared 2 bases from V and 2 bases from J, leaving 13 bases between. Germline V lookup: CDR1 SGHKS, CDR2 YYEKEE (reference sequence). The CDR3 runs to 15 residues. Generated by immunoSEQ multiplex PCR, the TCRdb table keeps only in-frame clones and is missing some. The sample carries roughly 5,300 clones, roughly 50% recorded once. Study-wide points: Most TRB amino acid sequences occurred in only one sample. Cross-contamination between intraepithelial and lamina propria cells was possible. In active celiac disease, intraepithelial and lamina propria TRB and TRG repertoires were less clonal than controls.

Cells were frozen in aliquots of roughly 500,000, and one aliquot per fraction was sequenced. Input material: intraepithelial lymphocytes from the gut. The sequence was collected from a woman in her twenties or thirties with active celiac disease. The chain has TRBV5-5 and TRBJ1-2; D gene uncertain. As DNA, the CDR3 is TGTGCCAGCAGCTTAGAGTCGTTGGTGAACTATGGCTACACCTTC. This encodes CASSLESLVNYGYTF.